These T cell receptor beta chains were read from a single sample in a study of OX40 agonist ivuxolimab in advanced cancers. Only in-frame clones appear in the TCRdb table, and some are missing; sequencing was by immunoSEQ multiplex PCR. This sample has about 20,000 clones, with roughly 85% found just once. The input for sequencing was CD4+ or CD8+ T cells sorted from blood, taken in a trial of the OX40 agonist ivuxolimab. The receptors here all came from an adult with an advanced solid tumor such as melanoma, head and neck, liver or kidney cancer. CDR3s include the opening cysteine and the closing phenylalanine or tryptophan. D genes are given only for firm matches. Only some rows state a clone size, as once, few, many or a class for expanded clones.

DNA: TGCAGCGTTGGGAGTCCAGGAGATACGCAGTATTTT; CDR3: CSVGSPGDTQYF; size: -; J: TRBJ2-3; D: -; V: TRBV29-1
DNA: TGTGCCGGTAGCAATTCTTTGGGCGACAATGAGCAGTTCTTC; CDR3: CAGSNSLGDNEQFF; size: -; J: TRBJ2-1; D: -; V: TRBV2
DNA: TGTGCCAGCAGCGCTAGCGGCGAGAACACCGGGGAGCTGTTTTTT; CDR3: CASSASGENTGELFF; size: once; J: TRBJ2-2; D: TRBD2; V: TRBV4-2
DNA: TGTGCCAGCAGACCGGATGATAACTATGGCTACACCTTC; CDR3: CASRPDDNYGYTF; size: -; J: TRBJ1-2; D: -; V: TRBV28
DNA: TGTGCCAGTAGCCCATCTGGAGCGGCCAAAAACATTCAGTACTTC; CDR3: CASSPSGAAKNIQYF; size: -; J: TRBJ2-4; D: -; V: TRBV19
DNA: TGTGCCACCAGCAGTGCCCAGTTAACTATCGGCTACACCTTC; CDR3: CATSSAQLTIGYTF; size: -; J: TRBJ1-2; D: -; V: TRBV15
DNA: TGTGCCAGCAGGTGGCCGAACACTGAAGCTTTCTTT; CDR3: CASRWPNTEAFF; size: -; J: TRBJ1-1; D: -; V: TRBV28
DNA: TGTGCCAGCAGCTACGGGGACCTCCTGAGCGAGCAGTACTTC; CDR3: CASSYGDLLSEQYF; size: -; J: TRBJ2-7; D: -; V: TRBV7-2
DNA: TGCGCCAGCAGCTCCTCATACAGGGACTACAATGAGTGGCAGTTCTTC; CDR3: CASSSSYRDYNEWQFF; size: -; J: TRBJ2-1; D: -; V: TRBV5-1
DNA: TGTGCCAGCAGCGTAGCGTACGGCGGAGAGTACAATGAGCAGTTCTTC; CDR3: CASSVAYGGEYNEQFF; size: -; J: TRBJ2-1; D: -; V: TRBV9
DNA: TGTGCCAGCAGAGGCGGGACAGGGAACGGGGAGCAGTACTTC; CDR3: CASRGGTGNGEQYF; size: -; J: TRBJ2-7; D: TRBD1; V: TRBV6-5
DNA: TGTGCCAGTAGTATAGGAGGCTACGAGCAGTACTTC; CDR3: CASSIGGYEQYF; size: -; J: TRBJ2-7; D: -; V: TRBV19
DNA: TGCGCCAGCAGGATTGGGGGAGGGGAAGTCCCCTATGGCTACACCTTC; CDR3: CASRIGGGEVPYGYTF; size: -; J: TRBJ1-2; D: -; V: TRBV10-2
DNA: TGTGCCAGCAGCTTAGCCGGGACAGGGAACTATGAGCAGTTCTTC; CDR3: CASSLAGTGNYEQFF; size: -; J: TRBJ2-1; D: TRBD1; V: TRBV7-6
DNA: TGTGCCAGCAGTGACTCGGTAGTAAATGAGCAGTTCTTC; CDR3: CASSDSVVNEQFF; size: -; J: TRBJ2-1; D: -; V: TRBV6-4
DNA: TGTGCCAGCAGTCAGACAGGGGGGGCTGAAAAACTGTTTTTT; CDR3: CASSQTGGAEKLFF; size: -; J: TRBJ1-4; D: TRBD1; V: TRBV7-9
DNA: TGTGCCAGCAGCCAAGACCCCGTGGCTGAAGCTTTCTTT; CDR3: CASSQDPVAEAFF; size: -; J: TRBJ1-1; D: -; V: TRBV4-2
DNA: TGTGCCAGCAGCCAAACGCCGTCTAGCGGGAGTGATACGCAGTATTTT; CDR3: CASSQTPSSGSDTQYF; size: -; J: TRBJ2-3; D: TRBD2; V: TRBV28
DNA: TGTGCCAGCCTTGGGAACTATGGCTACACCTTC; CDR3: CASLGNYGYTF; size: -; J: TRBJ1-2; D: -; V: TRBV6-5
DNA: TGTGCCAGCAGTGACAACTTAACCGGGACTAGCGGGAGTAAGAAGACCCAGTACTTC; CDR3: CASSDNLTGTSGSKKTQYF; size: -; J: TRBJ2-5; D: TRBD2; V: TRBV6-1
DNA: TGTGCCAGCAGCCAAGATTTTGGATTAGCCGATACGCAGTATTTT; CDR3: CASSQDFGLADTQYF; size: -; J: TRBJ2-3; D: -; V: TRBV14
DNA: TGTGCCAGCAGCGGGGCAGATACGCAGTATTTT; CDR3: CASSGADTQYF; size: -; J: TRBJ2-3; D: -; V: TRBV7-2
DNA: TGTGCCAGCAGCCTAATGGCTCAGGGGTACGAATTTACAGATACGCAGTATTTT; CDR3: CASSLMAQGYEFTDTQYF; size: -; J: TRBJ2-3; D: -; V: TRBV7-8
DNA: TGCAGCGTTGAGGGCAGACAAAACATTCAGTACTTC; CDR3: CSVEGRQNIQYF; size: -; J: TRBJ2-4; D: -; V: TRBV29-1
DNA: TGTGCCATCAGTGGGGGGACAGGGATGATGAACACTGAAGCTTTCTTT; CDR3: CAISGGTGMMNTEAFF; size: -; J: TRBJ1-1; D: TRBD1; V: TRBV10-3
DNA: TGTGCCAGCAGTCCTTACGCTAGCGGATCCTACGAGCAGTACTTC; CDR3: CASSPYASGSYEQYF; size: -; J: TRBJ2-7; D: TRBD2; V: TRBV27
DNA: TGTGCCAGCAGTTCTGGAGGGCTTACACCCCTCCACTTT; CDR3: CASSSGGLTPLHF; size: few; J: TRBJ1-6; D: -; V: TRBV27
DNA: TGTGCCAGCAGCCCCCACGGACTAGACGGGGAGCTGTTTTTT; CDR3: CASSPHGLDGELFF; size: -; J: TRBJ2-2; D: TRBD2; V: TRBV5-6
DNA: TGTGCCAGCAGTTCGGAGAAAGGGCAGGGGGCAGTCGAGCAGTACTTC; CDR3: CASSSEKGQGAVEQYF; size: -; J: TRBJ2-7; D: TRBD1; V: TRBV28
DNA: TGTGCCAGCAGCTTAAAGCGGTACACCGGGGAGCTGTTTTTT; CDR3: CASSLKRYTGELFF; size: -; J: TRBJ2-2; D: -; V: TRBV11-2